What follows are 20 T cell receptor beta chains derived from one specimen sequenced in a study of blood T cell repertoires in COVID-19 (TCRdb year 2020). Preparation of the library involved the immunoSEQ multiplex PCR assay. Held by TCRdb, this immuneACCESS table contains in-frame sequences only and omits some clones. Under half of the omission traces to an unresolved V gene where checked; the cause of the rest is unknown. Across this sample there are just under 80,000 clones, with approximately 80% seen only once. The ten largest make up 12% of the sample. What was sequenced was peripheral blood. These TCRs come from a human donor in a cohort sampled during active COVID-19.

The V and J genes are TRBV18 and TRBJ2-1; weak D call: TRBD1 (7 bases). V gave up 1 base and J gave up 9 bases, with 10 bases separating them. In germline, CDR1 is KGHSH, CDR2 LQKENI. The length of the CDR3 is 13 residues. CDR3 DNA sequence: TGTGCCAGCTCACCACTGCAGGGGGGTGAGCAGTTCTTC. This encodes CASSPLQGGEQFF.

The CDR3 DNA follows: TGCAGCGTGGTACAGGGGGTCAACACTGAAGCTTTCTTT. This gives the protein CSVVQGVNTEAFF. The rearrangement links TRBV29-1 to TRBJ1-1; TRBD1 aligns across 8 bases. V lost 6 bases, J lost 2 bases, and 5 bases stayed unmatched. The CDR3 is 13 residues long. Germline V gene sequence: CDR1 SQVTM, CDR2 ANQGSEA.

This clone was counted once. V usage is TRBV5-6 and J usage is TRBJ1-3; TRBD1 matches 7 bases. CDR1 and CDR2 (germline): SGHDT, YYEEEE. The CDR3 loop spans 16 amino acids. With V trimmed by 4 bases and J by 0 bases, 7 bases remained unmatched. The CDR3 loop reads CASSRYRQGSGNTIYF. The CDR3 DNA is TGTGCCAGCAGCAGGTACCGACAGGGCTCTGGAAACACCATATATTTT.

The chain employs TRBV19 and TRBJ1-2, with 8 bases that match TRBD1. The CDR3 is made up of 16 amino acids. Per germline, CDR1 LNHDA and CDR2 SQIVND (reference sequence). J lost 3 bases, V lost 4 bases, and 10 bases had no gene match. CDR3 amino acids: CASSTTPGQAYYGYTF. The CDR3 DNA reads as TGTGCCAGTAGTACAACCCCGGGACAGGCTTACTATGGCTACACCTTC. Full variable domain (outside the CDR3, taken from reference TRBV19 and TRBJ1-2): DGGITQSPKYLFRKEGQNVTLSCEQNLNHDAMYWYRQDPGQGLRLIYYSQIVNDFQKGDIAEGYSVSREKKESFPLTVTSAQKNPTAFYLCASSTTPGQAYYGYTFGSGTRLTVV.

The chain is built from TRBV3-1 (or the pseudogene TRBV3-2) and TRBJ1-2, with 7 nucleotides matching TRBD1. Germline V gives CDR1 LGHDT, CDR2 YNNKEL (reference sequence). This CDR3 contains 14 residues. Losses at the gene ends were 4 bases for V and 0 bases for J; bases not matched to a gene: 2. The DNA for the CDR3 is TGTGCCAGCAGCCGCGGGACAGCTAACTATGGCTACACCTTC. Its protein is CASSRGTANYGYTF.

This clone was counted between two and nine times. The gene calls are TRBV3-1 (or the pseudogene TRBV3-2) and TRBJ2-1; 7 nucleotides match TRBD2. Germline CDR1 LGHDT, CDR2 YNNKEL (reference sequence). The junction had 7 bases not matched to a gene; V was cut back by 1 base and J by 10 bases. This CDR3 comprises 14 residues. The CDR3 spells CASSQAVGGSEQFF. As DNA, the CDR3 is TGTGCCAGCAGCCAAGCAGTAGGCGGGAGCGAGCAGTTCTTC.

The J gene is TRBJ1-5, the V gene TRBV19, with a possible D match to TRBD1 (5 bases). Germline lookup yields CDR1 LNHDA and CDR2 SQIVND (reference sequence). This CDR3 has 18 residues. Trimming removed 5 bases from V and 2 bases from J, with 22 bases in between. The CDR3 region has the DNA TGTGCCAGTAGTTCGATCAGCGGGGGAAAGGGGCGCAATCAGCCCCAGCATTTT. Protein: CASSSISGGKGRNQPQHF.

The rearrangement links TRBV2 to TRBJ1-4; D gene unclear. V was clipped by 4 bases and J by 7 bases, with 13 bases between them. The germline V gene has CDR1 SNHLY and CDR2 FYNNEI. The CDR3 contains 14 residues. The CDR3 is CASSVTEAGEKLFF. As DNA, the CDR3 is TGTGCCAGCAGTGTAACTGAAGCCGGTGAAAAACTGTTTTTT.

V and J are TRBV20-1 and TRBJ1-2; D is perhaps TRBD1 (6 bases). This CDR3 contains 11 residues. CDR1 and CDR2 (germline): DFQATT, SNEGSKA (reference sequence). Trimming took 4 bases from V and 7 from J, leaving 10 bases between them. CDR3 bases: TGCAGTGCTATGGGGGCCCCTGGCTACACCTTC. Protein product: CSAMGAPGYTF.

The chain joins TRBV6-6 to TRBJ1-3; D is uncertain. Germline values: CDR1 MNHNY, CDR2 SVGAGI (reference sequence). Trimming left V 7 bases short and J 0 bases short, with 7 bases between. The CDR3 length is 13 residues. CDR3 DNA sequence: TGTGCCAGCAAGGAGGGCTCTGGAAACACCATATATTTT. Protein sequence: CASKEGSGNTIYF.

This sequence joins TRBV23-1 and TRBJ1-4, with 7 nucleotides matching TRBD1. TRBV23-1 falls under the ORF class, with uncertain function. The CDR3 has 18 amino acids. Germline trimming cut 7 bases from V and 0 bases from J; bases unmatched to any gene: 14. The CDR3 nucleotides are TGCGCCAGCATCCCCTCCGGAGCAGGGGGGACAACTAATGAAAAACTGTTTTTT. Translating gives CASIPSGAGGTTNEKLFF.

V gene TRBV28 combines with J gene TRBJ2-7; TRBD1 agrees at 11 bases. Trimming cost V 5 bases and J 0 bases; bases outside gene matches: 3. CDR3 length equals 15 residues. CDR1 is MDHEN and CDR2 is SYDVKM in the germline V gene. In DNA, the CDR3 is TGTGCCAGCAGTCCAGGGACAGGGGGCTCCTACGAGCAGTACTTC. Translating it yields CASSPGTGGSYEQYF. Full variable domain (remainder filled in from reference TRBV28 and TRBJ2-7): DVKVTQSSRYLVKRTGEKVFLECVQDMDHENMFWYRQDPGLGLRLIYFSYDVKMKEKGDIPEGYSVSREKKERFSLILESASTNQTSMYLCASSPGTGGSYEQYFGPGTRLTVT.

This clone has just one count. V and J are TRBV30 and TRBJ1-5; 10 nucleotides agree with TRBD1. With V trimmed by 0 bases and J by 12 bases, 8 bases remained unmatched. The length of the CDR3 is 14 residues. The V gene's germline CDR1 is GTSNPN and CDR2 SVGIG (reference sequence). The DNA for the CDR3 is TGTGCCTGGAGTGTACGGGGACAGGGGATGGTCCAGCATTTT. Translating gives CAWSVRGQGMVQHF.

The table lists this clone with a few counts. The V gene is TRBV5-5, the J gene TRBJ1-6; no firm D call. Deletions cut 2 bases from V and 6 bases from J, with 12 bases between. CDR3 length: 15 residues. Per germline, CDR1 SGHKS and CDR2 YYEKEE (reference sequence). The CDR3: CASSFSGITNSPLHF. As DNA, the CDR3 is TGTGCCAGCAGCTTTTCGGGGATTACTAATTCACCCCTCCACTTT.

The V and J genes are TRBV13 and TRBJ2-7; TRBD2 aligns across 9 bases. The length of the CDR3 is 17 residues. After removal of 6 bases from V and 2 bases from J, the junction contained 14 bases not matched to a gene. CDR1 PRHDT and CDR2 FYEKMQ come from the germline V gene (reference sequence). Here the CDR3 reads CASSPMGREGRAYEQYF. In nucleotides, the CDR3 is TGTGCCAGCAGTCCAATGGGGCGGGAGGGCCGAGCCTACGAGCAGTACTTC.

The chain joins TRBV25-1 to TRBJ2-7; the D gene is possibly TRBD2 (5 bases). Germline-derived CDR1 and CDR2 are MGHDK and SYGVNS. The length of the CDR3 is 12 residues. V dropped 5 bases and J dropped 6 bases, with 11 bases sitting between them. The CDR3: CASSRGSVEQYF. CDR3 sequence (DNA): TGTGCCAGCAGTCGAGGGTCCGTCGAGCAGTACTTC.

The V call is TRBV6-5, the J call TRBJ2-7; 12 bases map to TRBD2. Trimming took 8 bases from V and 2 from J; bases not matched to a gene: 4. The germline gives CDR1 MNHEY, CDR2 SVGAGI. The CDR3 consists of 14 residues. The CDR3 bases are TGTGCCAGCGGACTAGCGGGAAAGGCCTACGAGCAGTACTTC. Residues: CASGLAGKAYEQYF.

A single count supports this clone. The V call is TRBV3-1 (or the pseudogene TRBV3-2), the J call TRBJ2-7; 10 bases match TRBD1. Germline V gene data show CDR1 as LGHDT and CDR2 as YNNKEL (reference sequence). Unmatched junction bases numbered 6, after V lost 4 bases and J lost 3 bases. This CDR3 is built from 15 residues. As DNA, the CDR3 is TGTGCCAGCAGCCCCCGGGACAGGGGCAACTACGAGCAGTACTTC. Translating gives CASSPRDRGNYEQYF.

The chain joins TRBV18 to TRBJ1-1, with TRBD1 matching over 9 bases. V trimming: 2 bases; J trimming: 6 bases; junction bases outside the gene matches: 4. CDR3 length: 14 amino acids. Germline V lookup: CDR1 KGHSH, CDR2 LQKENI. CDR3 coding DNA: TGTGCCAGCTCACCAGACAGGGGGGTCGCTGAAGCTTTCTTT. Its protein product is CASSPDRGVAEAFF.

Of note for this clone: Since the CDR3 does not end with the conserved phenylalanine or tryptophan, this likely comes from a read error. The DNA is left out, because the CDR3 cannot be placed on it with certainty; the CDR3 is given as TCRdb lists it. The chain combines TRBV6-5 with TRBJ2-6; TRBD1 reflects the table's D call only, with no check against the DNA. The CDR3 extends over 10 residues, inclusive of both ends. The germline V gene encodes CDR1 MNHEY and CDR2 SVGAGI. CDR3 protein: CASSYTLAVR.